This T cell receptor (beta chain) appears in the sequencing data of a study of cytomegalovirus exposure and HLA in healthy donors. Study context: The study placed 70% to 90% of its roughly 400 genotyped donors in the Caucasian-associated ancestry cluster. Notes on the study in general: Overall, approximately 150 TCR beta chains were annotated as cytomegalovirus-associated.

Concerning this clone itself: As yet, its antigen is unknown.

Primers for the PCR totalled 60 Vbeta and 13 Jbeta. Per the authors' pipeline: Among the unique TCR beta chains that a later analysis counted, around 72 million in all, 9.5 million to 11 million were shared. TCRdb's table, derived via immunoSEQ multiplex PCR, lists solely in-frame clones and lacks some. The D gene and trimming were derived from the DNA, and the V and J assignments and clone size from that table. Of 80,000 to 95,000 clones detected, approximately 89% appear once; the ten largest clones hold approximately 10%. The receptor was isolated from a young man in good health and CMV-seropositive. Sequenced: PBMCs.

CDR3 region: CASIGLGGVTEAFF. The CDR3 DNA sequence: TGTGCCAGCATCGGGCTGGGAGGGGTTACTGAAGCTTTCTTT. The chain uses TRBV2 and TRBJ1-1; D possibly corresponds to TRBD1 (5 bases). The germline V gene has CDR1 SNHLY and CDR2 FYNNEI. The CDR3 is 14 residues long. The germline V and J ends were trimmed by 7 bases and 5 bases, with 17 bases remaining between them. Full variable domain (missing parts from reference TRBV2 and TRBJ1-1): EPEVTQTPSHQVTQMGQEVILRCVPISNHLYFYWYRQILGQKVEFLVSFYNNEISEKSEIFDDQFSVERPDGSNFTLKIRSTKLEDSAMYFCASIGLGGVTEAFFGQGTRLTVV.